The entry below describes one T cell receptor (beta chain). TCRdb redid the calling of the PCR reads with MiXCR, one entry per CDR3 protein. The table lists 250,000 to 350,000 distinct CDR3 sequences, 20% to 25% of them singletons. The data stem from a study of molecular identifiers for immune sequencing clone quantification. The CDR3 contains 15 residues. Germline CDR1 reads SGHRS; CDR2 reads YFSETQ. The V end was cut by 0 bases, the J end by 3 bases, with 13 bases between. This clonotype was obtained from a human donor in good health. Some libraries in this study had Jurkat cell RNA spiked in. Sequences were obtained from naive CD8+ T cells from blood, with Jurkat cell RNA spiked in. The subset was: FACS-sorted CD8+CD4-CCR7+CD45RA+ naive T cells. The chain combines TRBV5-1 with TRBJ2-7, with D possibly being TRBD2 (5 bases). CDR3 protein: CASSLVTGYFYEQYF. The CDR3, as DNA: TGCGCCAGCAGCTTGGTTACGGGATACTTCTACGAGCAGTACTTC.